Presented here are 11 T cell receptor beta chains from one specimen sequenced in a study of T-cell memory formation after mild COVID-19 (dated by TCRdb to about 2021). Receptor libraries were prepared by 5' RACE. Instrument on record: Illumina NovaSeq 6000. TCRdb redid the processing of the public reads, applying fastp at Q25 and MiXCR, and retained in-frame beta chains. All rows with the same CDR3 protein become a single entry with the most common DNA and genes. The sample data list around 410,000 distinct CDR3 sequences, and under 25% of these were observed just once. Of the sample, around 13% is held by the ten largest clones. The sequenced material came from PBMCs or a T cell subset sorted from them (not recorded which). The source is an adult woman who had mild COVID-19 (a few samples of this study predate the infection). The sample titles of this study are shuffled in the database, so cell type and time point are left out; the donor was told from shared clones.

This clonotype has only a few counts. The V and J genes are TRBV7-3 and TRBJ2-3, with 9 bases lining up with TRBD2. Germline V lookup: CDR1 SGHTA, CDR2 FQGTGA. This CDR3 spans 18 amino acids. Trimming removed 2 bases from V and 0 bases from J; junction bases left unmatched: 9. This chain's CDR3 is CASSLGLAGTSSTDTQYF. CDR3 nucleotide sequence: TGTGCCAGCAGCTTAGGTCTAGCGGGAACGTCTAGCACAGATACGCAGTATTTT.

This clonotype was seen more than once but under ten times. This chain joins TRBV7-8 and TRBJ2-1; the match to TRBD2 covers 14 bases. J gave up 9 bases and V 2 bases, and 3 bases lay outside the gene matches. This CDR3 region has 15 residues. Germline CDR1 reads SGHVS; CDR2 reads FQNEAQ. The CDR3 sequence: CASSLLGLAGGEQFF. CDR3 DNA sequence: TGTGCCAGCAGCTTATTAGGACTAGCGGGAGGTGAGCAGTTCTTC.

This clonotype occurred a few times. J is TRBJ2-5 and V is TRBV2, with TRBD1 matching 9 bases. The CDR3 is 15 amino acids. Losses at the gene ends were 6 bases for V and 5 bases for J; bases not matched to a gene: 10. Germline CDR1 and CDR2: SNHLY and FYNNEI. This CDR3 is CASSQNRGRRETQYF. CDR3 nucleotides: TGTGCCAGCAGCCAAAACAGGGGGCGACGGGAGACCCAGTACTTC.

This sequence joins TRBV7-6 and TRBJ2-1, with D perhaps TRBD2 (5 bases). CDR1 SGHVS and CDR2 FNYEAQ come from the germline V gene. The CDR3 covers 16 residues. The V end was cut by 5 bases, the J end by 0 bases, with 14 bases between. CDR3 loop: CASSVWAGSSYNEQFF. CDR3 in DNA: TGTGCCAGCAGCGTCTGGGCTGGGAGCTCCTACAATGAGCAGTTCTTC.

This clonotype has at least ten counts. The chain recombines TRBV7-2 with TRBJ1-2; D not certain. This CDR3 is built from 14 residues. V dropped 1 base and J dropped 2 bases, with 8 bases sitting between them. Per germline, CDR1 SGHTA and CDR2 FQGNSA. Written as DNA, the CDR3 is TGTGCCAGCAGCTTAGGTCGATCAAACTATGGCTACACCTTC. Amino acid sequence: CASSLGRSNYGYTF.

This clonotype was detected once. The CDR3 sequence: CSARPRTGLVYEQYF. CDR3 DNA sequence: TGCAGTGCTAGACCCAGAACAGGGCTGGTCTACGAGCAGTACTTC. The chain recombines TRBV20-1 with TRBJ2-7; a weak D match, TRBD1 (6 bases). Germline values: CDR1 DFQATT, CDR2 SNEGSKA (reference sequence). Trimming pared 2 bases from V and 3 bases from J, leaving 17 bases between. The CDR3 is made up of 15 amino acids.

V and J are TRBV30 and TRBJ2-7; TRBD2 matches at 7 bases. After removal of 1 base from V and 0 bases from J, the junction contained 15 bases not matched to a gene. Germline CDR1 is GTSNPN and CDR2 is SVGIG (reference sequence). This CDR3 contains 18 residues. The CDR3: CAWSGPRDYRPPSYEQYF. For the CDR3, the DNA is TGTGCCTGGAGTGGCCCCCGGGACTATCGACCCCCCTCCTACGAGCAGTACTTC.

The chain has TRBV12-3 or TRBV12-4 and TRBJ2-1; 10 nucleotides line up with TRBD1. The CDR3 runs to 15 residues. The ends lost 5 bases at V and 7 bases at J; junction bases unmatched: 8. The CDR3 DNA reads as TGTGCCAGCAGTACCCGGGACAGGGGAGATAATGAGCAGTTCTTC. Encoded protein: CASSTRDRGDNEQFF.

The sample holds a few counts of this clonotype. V is TRBV30 and J is TRBJ1-3; D remains unclear. The V end was cut by 3 bases, the J end by 0 bases, with 15 bases between. Germline V CDR1 and CDR2: GTSNPN, SVGIG (reference sequence). The CDR3 consists of 16 residues. The CDR3 loop reads CAWRTRDWSSGNTIYF. In DNA, the CDR3 is TGTGCCTGGAGGACGCGCGACTGGTCCTCTGGAAACACCATATATTTT.

The table lists this clonotype with a few counts. This rearrangement joins TRBV12-3 or TRBV12-4 to TRBJ2-4; TRBD1 might be the D (5 bases). Trimming removed 6 bases from V and 0 bases from J, with 15 bases in between. CDR3 length: 16 amino acids. CDR3 sequence: CASSPGQVLAKNIQYF. DNA for the CDR3: TGTGCCAGCAGCCCAGGACAAGTACTAGCCAAAAACATTCAGTACTTC.

The chain joins TRBV20-1 to TRBJ2-3; no clear D. This CDR3 has 16 residues. Germline-derived CDR1 and CDR2 are DFQATT and SNEGSKA (reference sequence). The V end lost 8 bases, the J end lost 1 base, and 22 bases lay between the germline ends. The CDR3 reads CSSYGLVGSGTDTQYF. The CDR3 DNA is TGCAGTTCGTATGGATTAGTGGGTTCAGGCACAGATACGCAGTATTTT.